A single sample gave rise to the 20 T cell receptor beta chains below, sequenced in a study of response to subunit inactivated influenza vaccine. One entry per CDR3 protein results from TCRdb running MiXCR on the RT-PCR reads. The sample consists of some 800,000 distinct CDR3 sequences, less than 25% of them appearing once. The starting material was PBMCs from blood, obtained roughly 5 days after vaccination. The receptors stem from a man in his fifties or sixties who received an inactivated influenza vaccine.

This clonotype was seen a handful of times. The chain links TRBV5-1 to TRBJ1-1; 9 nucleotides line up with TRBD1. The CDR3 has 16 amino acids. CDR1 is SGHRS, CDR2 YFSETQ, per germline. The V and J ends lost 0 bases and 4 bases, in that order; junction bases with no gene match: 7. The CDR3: CASSLGQGGVITEAFF. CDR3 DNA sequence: TGCGCCAGCAGCTTGGGACAGGGGGGAGTAATCACTGAAGCTTTCTTT.

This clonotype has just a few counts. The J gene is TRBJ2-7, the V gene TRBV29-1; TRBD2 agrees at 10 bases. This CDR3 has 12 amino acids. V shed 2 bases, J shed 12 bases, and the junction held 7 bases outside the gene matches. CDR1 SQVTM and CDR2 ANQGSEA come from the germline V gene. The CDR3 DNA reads TGCAGCGTTGAACGGTCTAGCGGGGGACGGTACTTC. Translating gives CSVERSSGGRYF.

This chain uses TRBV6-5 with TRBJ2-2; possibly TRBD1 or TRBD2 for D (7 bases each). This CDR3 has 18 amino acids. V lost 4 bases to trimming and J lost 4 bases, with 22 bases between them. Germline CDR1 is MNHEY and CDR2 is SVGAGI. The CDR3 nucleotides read TGTGCCAGCAGTTTCGGACAGGTGGGGGAGGGCCTCACCGGGGAGCTGTTTTTT. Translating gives CASSFGQVGEGLTGELFF.

DNA for the CDR3: TGCGCCAGCAGTGACCCCGGGACAGGGTTCAACGAGCAGTACTTC. It encodes CASSDPGTGFNEQYF. V is TRBV10-2 and J is TRBJ2-7; 9 bases agree with TRBD1. The ends lost 3 bases at V and 5 bases at J; junction bases unmatched: 8. The CDR3 length is 15 residues. Germline assignment: CDR1 WSHSY and CDR2 SAAADI.

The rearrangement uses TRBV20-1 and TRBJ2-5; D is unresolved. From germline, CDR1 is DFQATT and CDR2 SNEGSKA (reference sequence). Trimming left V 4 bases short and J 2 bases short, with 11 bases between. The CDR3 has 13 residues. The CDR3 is CSANDWAQETQYF. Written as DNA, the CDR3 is TGCAGTGCTAACGATTGGGCACAAGAGACCCAGTACTTC.

The CDR3 DNA follows: TGTGCCAGCAGCCCGCCGACGGCTATCCGGACCCAGTACTTC. It translates to CASSPPTAIRTQYF. This chain joins TRBV3-1 and TRBJ2-5; D is undetermined. The germline V gene encodes CDR1 LGHDT and CDR2 YNNKEL (reference sequence). The CDR3 totals 14 residues. V was clipped by 4 bases and J by 7 bases, with 16 bases between them.

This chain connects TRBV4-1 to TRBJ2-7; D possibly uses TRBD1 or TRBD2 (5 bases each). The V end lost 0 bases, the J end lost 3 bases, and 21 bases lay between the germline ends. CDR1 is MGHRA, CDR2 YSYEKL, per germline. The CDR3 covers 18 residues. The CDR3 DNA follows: TGCGCCAGCAGCCAAGATACTATCGGGGCCCTACCTCTCTACGAGCAGTACTTC. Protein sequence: CASSQDTIGALPLYEQYF.

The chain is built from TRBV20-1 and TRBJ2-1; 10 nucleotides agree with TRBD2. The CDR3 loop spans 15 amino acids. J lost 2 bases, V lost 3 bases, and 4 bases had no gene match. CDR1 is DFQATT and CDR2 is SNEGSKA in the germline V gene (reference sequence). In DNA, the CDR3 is TGCAGTGCTAGGAACCTAGCGGGAGCCTACAATGAGCAGTTCTTC. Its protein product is CSARNLAGAYNEQFF.

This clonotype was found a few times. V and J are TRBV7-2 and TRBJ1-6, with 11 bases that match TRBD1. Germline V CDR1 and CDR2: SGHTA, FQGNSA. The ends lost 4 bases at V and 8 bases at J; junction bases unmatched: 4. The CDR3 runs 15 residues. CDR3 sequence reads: CASSWTGGLDSPLHF. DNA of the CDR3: TGTGCCAGCAGCTGGACAGGGGGCCTGGATTCACCCCTCCACTTT. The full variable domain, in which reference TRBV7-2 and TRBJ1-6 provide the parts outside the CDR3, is GAGVSQSPSNKVTEKGKDVELRCDPISGHTALYWYRQSLGQGLEFLIYFQGNSAPDKSGLPSDRFSAERTGGSVSTLTIQRTQQEDSAVYLCASSWTGGLDSPLHFGNGTRLTVT.

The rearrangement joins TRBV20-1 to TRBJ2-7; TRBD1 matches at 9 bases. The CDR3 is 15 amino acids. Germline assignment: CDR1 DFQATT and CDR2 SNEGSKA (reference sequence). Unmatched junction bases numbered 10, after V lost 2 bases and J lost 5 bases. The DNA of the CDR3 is TGCAGTGCTAGATACTCGGGACAGGGTGTCCACGAGCAGTACTTC. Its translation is CSARYSGQGVHEQYF.

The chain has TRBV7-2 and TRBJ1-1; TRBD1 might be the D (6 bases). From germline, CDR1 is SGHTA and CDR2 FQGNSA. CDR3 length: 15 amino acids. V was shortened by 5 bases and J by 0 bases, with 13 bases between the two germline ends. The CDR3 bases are TGTGCCAGCAGCGAAGGGGGGAGGGTGAACACTGAAGCTTTCTTT. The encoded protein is CASSEGGRVNTEAFF.

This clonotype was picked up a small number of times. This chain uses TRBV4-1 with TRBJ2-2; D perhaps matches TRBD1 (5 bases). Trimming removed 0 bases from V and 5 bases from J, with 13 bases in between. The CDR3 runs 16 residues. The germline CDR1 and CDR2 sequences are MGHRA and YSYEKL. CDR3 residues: CASSQEWGRATGELFF. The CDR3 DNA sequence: TGCGCCAGCAGCCAAGAATGGGGCAGGGCAACCGGGGAGCTGTTTTTT.

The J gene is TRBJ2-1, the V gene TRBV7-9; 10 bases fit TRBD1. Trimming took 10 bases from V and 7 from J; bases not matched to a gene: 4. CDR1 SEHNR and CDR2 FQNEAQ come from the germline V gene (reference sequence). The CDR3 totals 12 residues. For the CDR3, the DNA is TGTGCCAATGGACAGGGGGGGAATGAGCAGTTCTTC. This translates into CANGQGGNEQFF.

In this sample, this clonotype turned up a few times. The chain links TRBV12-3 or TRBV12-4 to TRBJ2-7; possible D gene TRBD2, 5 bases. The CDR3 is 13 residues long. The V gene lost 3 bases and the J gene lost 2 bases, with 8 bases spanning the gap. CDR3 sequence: CASSLEDPYEQYF. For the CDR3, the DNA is TGTGCCAGCAGTTTGGAGGACCCCTACGAGCAGTACTTC.

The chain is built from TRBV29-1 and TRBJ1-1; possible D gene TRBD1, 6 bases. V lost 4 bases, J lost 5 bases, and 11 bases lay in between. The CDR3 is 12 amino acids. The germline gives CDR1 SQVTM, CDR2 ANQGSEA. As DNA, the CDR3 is TGCAGCGTTGTTAAGGGGGTAACTGAAGCTTTCTTT. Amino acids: CSVVKGVTEAFF.

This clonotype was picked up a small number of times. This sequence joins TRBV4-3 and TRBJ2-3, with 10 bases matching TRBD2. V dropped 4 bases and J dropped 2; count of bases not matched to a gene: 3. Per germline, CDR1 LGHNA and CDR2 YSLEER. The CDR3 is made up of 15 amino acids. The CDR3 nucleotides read TGCGCCAGCAGCCGCGGACTAGCGGACACAGATACGCAGTATTTT. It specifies CASSRGLADTDTQYF.

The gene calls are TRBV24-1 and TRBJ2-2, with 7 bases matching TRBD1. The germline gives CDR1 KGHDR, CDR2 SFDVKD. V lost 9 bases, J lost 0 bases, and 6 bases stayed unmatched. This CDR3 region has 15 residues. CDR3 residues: CATHSGTANTGELFF. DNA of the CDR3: TGTGCCACCCACTCCGGGACAGCGAACACCGGGGAGCTGTTTTTT.

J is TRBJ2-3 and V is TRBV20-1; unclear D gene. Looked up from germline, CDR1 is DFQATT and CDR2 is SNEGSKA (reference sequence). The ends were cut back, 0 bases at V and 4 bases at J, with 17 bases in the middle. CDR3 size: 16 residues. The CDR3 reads CSARDMAPEAPDTQYF. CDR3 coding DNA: TGCAGTGCTAGAGATATGGCCCCTGAGGCCCCAGATACGCAGTATTTT.

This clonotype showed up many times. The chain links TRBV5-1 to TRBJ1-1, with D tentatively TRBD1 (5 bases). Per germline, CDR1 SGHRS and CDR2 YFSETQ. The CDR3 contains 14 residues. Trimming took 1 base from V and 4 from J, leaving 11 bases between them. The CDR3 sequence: CASSLYRGGTEAFF. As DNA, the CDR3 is TGCGCCAGCAGCTTGTATAGGGGCGGCACTGAAGCTTTCTTT.

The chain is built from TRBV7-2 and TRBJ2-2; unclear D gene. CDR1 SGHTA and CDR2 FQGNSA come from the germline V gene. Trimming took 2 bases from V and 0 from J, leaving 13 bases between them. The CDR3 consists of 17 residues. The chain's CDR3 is CASSLSARASNTGELFF. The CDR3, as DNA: TGTGCCAGCAGCTTATCGGCCCGGGCTTCGAACACCGGGGAGCTGTTTTTT.